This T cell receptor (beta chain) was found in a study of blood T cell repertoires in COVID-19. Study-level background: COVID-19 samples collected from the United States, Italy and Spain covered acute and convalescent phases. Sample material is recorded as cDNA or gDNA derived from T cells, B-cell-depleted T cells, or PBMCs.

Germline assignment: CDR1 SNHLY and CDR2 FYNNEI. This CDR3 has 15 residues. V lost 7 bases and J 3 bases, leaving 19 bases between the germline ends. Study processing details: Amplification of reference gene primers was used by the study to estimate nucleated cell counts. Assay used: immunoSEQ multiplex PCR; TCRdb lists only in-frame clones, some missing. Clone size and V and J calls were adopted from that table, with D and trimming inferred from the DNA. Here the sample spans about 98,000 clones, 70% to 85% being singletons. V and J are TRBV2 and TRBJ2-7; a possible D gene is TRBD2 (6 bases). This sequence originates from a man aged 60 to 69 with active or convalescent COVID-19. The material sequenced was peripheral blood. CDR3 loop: CASILPDGGGYEQYF. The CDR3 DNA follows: TGTGCCAGCATTTTACCAGACGGGGGAGGCTACGAGCAGTACTTC.